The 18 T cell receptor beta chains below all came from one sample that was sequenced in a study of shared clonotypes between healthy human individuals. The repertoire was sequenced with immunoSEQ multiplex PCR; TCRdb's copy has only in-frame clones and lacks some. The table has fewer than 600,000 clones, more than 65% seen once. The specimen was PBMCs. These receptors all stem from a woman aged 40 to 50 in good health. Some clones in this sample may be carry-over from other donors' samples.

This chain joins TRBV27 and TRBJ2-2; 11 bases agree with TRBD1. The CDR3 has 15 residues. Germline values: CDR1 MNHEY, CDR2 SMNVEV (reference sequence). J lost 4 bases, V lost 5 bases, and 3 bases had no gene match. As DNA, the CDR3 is TGTGCCAGCAGTCCCGGGACAGGGGGCACCGGGGAGCTGTTTTTT. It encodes CASSPGTGGTGELFF.

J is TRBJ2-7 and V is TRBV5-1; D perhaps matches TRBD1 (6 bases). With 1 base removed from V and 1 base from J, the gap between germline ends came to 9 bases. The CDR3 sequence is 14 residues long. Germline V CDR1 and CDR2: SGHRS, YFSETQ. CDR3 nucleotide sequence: TGCGCCAGCAGCTTGATGGACAGATCCTACGAGCAGTACTTC. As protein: CASSLMDRSYEQYF.

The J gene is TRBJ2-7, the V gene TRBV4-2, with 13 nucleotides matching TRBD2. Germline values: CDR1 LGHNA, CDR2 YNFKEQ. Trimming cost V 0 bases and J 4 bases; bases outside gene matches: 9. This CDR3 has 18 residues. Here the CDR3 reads CASSQDEGTSGILYEQYF. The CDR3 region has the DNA TGTGCCAGCAGCCAAGATGAGGGGACTAGCGGGATTCTTTACGAGCAGTACTTC.

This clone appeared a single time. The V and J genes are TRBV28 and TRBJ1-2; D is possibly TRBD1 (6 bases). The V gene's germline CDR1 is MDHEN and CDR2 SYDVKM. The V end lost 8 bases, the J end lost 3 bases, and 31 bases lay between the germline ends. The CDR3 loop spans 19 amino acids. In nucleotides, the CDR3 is TGTGCCAGCCTCCGGGACCTCGTGGCCTCCGGGGGGCTAGACTATGGCTACACCTTC. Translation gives CASLRDLVASGGLDYGYTF.

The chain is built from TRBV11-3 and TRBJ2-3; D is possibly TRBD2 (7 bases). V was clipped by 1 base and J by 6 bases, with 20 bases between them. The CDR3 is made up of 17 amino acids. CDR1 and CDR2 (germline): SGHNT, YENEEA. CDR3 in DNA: TGTGCCAGCAGCTTAGGGGCCGGCGGGAGACAGGAGGATACGCAGTATTTT. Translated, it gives CASSLGAGGRQEDTQYF.

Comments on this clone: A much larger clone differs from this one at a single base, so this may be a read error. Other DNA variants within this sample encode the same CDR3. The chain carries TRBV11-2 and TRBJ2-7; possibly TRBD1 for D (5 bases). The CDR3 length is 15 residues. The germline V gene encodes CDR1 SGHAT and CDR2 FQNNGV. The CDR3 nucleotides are TGTGCCAGCAGCCTCTCCCAGGACATATCCTACGAGCAGTATTTC. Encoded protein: CASSLSQDISYEQYF.

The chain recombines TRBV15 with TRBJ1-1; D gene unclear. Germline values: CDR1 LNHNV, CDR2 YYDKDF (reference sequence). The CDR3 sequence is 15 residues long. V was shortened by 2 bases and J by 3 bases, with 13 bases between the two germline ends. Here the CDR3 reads CATSRLRVGYTEAFF. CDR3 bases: TGTGCCACCAGCAGATTACGGGTGGGGTACACTGAAGCTTTCTTT.

Here the CDR3 DNA reads TGTGCCAGCAGACCGGGACAGGGGCTCACCGGGGAGCTGTTTTTT. Protein product: CASRPGQGLTGELFF. The chain combines TRBV5-4 with TRBJ2-2; TRBD1 agrees at 10 bases. Germline trimming cut 5 bases from V and 4 bases from J; bases unmatched to any gene: 5. Germline V gene lookup returns CDR1 SGHNT and CDR2 YYREEE (reference sequence). CDR3 size: 15 residues.

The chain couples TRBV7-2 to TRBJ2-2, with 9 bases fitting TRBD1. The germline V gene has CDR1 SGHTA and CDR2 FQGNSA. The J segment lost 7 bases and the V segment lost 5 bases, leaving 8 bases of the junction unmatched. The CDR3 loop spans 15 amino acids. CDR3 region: CASSKQGAEGGELFF. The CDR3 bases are TGTGCCAGCAGCAAACAGGGGGCTGAAGGCGGGGAGCTGTTTTTT. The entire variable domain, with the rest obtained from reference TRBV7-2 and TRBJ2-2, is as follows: GAGVSQSPSNKVTEKGKDVELRCDPISGHTALYWYRQSLGQGLEFLIYFQGNSAPDKSGLPSDRFSAERTGGSVSTLTIQRTQQEDSAVYLCASSKQGAEGGELFFGEGSRLTVL.

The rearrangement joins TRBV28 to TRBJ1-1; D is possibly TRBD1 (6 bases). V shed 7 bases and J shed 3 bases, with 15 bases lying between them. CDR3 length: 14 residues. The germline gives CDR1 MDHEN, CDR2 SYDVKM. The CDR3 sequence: CASTMHGGHTEAFF. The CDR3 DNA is TGTGCCAGCACCATGCACGGGGGGCACACTGAAGCTTTCTTT.

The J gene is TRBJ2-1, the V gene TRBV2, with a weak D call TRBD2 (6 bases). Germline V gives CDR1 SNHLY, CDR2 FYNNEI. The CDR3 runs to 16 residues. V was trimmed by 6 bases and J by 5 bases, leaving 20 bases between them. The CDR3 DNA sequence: TGTGCCAGCAGGCGACAGATGTTAGCGGAAAACAATGAGCAGTTCTTC. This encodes CASRRQMLAENNEQFF.

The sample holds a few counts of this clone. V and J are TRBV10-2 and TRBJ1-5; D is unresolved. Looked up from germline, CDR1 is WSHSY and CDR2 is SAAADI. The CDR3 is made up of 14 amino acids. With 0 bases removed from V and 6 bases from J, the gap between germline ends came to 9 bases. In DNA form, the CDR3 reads TGCGCCAGCAGTGAGTCAAGGAAGGGTCAGCCCCAGCATTTT. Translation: CASSESRKGQPQHF.

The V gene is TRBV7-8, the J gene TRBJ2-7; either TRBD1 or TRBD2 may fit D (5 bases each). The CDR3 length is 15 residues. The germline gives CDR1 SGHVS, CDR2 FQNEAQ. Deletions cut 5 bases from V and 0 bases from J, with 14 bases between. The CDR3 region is CASSKLGRHSYEQYF. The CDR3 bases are TGTGCCAGCAGCAAACTGGGACGGCACTCCTACGAGCAGTACTTC.

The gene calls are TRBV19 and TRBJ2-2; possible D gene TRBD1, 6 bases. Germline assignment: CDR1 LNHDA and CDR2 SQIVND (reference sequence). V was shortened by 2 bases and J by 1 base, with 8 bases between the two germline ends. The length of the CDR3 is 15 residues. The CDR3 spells CASSITGMNTGELFF. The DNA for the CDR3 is TGTGCCAGTAGTATAACAGGGATGAACACCGGGGAGCTGTTTTTT.

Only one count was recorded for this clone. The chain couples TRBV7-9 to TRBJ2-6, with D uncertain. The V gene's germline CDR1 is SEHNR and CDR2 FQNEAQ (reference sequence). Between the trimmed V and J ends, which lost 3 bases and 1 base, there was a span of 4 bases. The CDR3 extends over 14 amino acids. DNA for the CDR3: TGTGCCAGCAGCTTTGGGTCTGGGGCCAACGTCCTGACTTTC. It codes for CASSFGSGANVLTF. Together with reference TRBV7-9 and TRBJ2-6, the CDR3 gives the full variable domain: DTGVSQNPRHKITKRGQNVTFRCDPISEHNRLYWYRQTLGQGPEFLTYFQNEAQLEKSRLLSDRFSAERPKGSFSTLEIQRTEQGDSAMYLCASSFGSGANVLTFGAGSRLTVL.

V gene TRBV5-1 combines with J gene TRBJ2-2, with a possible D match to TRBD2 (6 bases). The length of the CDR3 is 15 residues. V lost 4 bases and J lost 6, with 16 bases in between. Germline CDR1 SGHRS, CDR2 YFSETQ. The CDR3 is CASSEQRWEAGELFF. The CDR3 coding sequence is TGCGCCAGCAGCGAACAACGCTGGGAGGCCGGGGAGCTGTTTTTT.

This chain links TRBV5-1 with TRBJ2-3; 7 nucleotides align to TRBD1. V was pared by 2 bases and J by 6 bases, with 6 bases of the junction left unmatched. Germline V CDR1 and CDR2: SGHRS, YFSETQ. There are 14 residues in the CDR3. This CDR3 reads CASSFTTGSDTQYF. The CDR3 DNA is TGCGCCAGCAGCTTTACGACAGGGAGCGATACGCAGTATTTT.

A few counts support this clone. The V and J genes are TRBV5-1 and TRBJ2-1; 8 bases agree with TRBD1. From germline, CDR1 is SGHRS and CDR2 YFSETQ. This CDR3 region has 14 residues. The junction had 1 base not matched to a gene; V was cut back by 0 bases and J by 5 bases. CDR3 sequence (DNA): TGCGCCAGCAGCTTGGGACAGGGGAACAATGAGCAGTTCTTC. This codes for CASSLGQGNNEQFF.